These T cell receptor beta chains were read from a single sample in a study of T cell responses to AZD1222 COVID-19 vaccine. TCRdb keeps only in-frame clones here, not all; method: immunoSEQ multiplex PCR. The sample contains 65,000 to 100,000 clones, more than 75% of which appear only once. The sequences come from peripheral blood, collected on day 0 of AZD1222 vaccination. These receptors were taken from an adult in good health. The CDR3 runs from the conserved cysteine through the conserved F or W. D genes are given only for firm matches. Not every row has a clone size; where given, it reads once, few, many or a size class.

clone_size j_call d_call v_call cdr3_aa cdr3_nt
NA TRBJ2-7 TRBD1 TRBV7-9 CASSSASWDRGLNEQYF TGTGCCAGCAGCTCAGCCTCCTGGGACAGGGGGCTAAACGAGCAGTACTTC
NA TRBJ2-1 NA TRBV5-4 CASSFALNNEQFF TGTGCCAGCAGCTTCGCTTTGAACAATGAGCAGTTCTTC
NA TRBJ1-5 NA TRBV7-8 CASSLGGGAKPQHF TGTGCCAGCAGCTTAGGCGGAGGGGCTAAGCCCCAGCATTTT
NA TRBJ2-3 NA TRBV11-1 CASSPGDTQYF TGTGCCTCATCACCGGGAGATACGCAGTATTTT
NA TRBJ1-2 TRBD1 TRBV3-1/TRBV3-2 CASSHVGTVERGYTF TGTGCCAGCAGCCACGTTGGGACAGTCGAAAGGGGCTACACCTTC
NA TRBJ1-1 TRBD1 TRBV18 CASSPTWDRLNTEAFF TGTGCCAGCTCACCGACTTGGGACAGACTGAACACTGAAGCTTTCTTT
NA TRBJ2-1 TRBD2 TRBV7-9 CASSLYPPRTSGYNEQFF TGTGCCAGCAGCTTATACCCCCCCCGGACTAGCGGTTACAATGAGCAGTTCTTC
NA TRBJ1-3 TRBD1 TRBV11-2 CASSTHRGPTGNTIYF TGTGCCAGCAGCACGCACAGGGGACCCACTGGAAACACCATATATTTT
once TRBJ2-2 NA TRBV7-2 CATTLVSNTGELFF TGTGCCACGACCTTGGTTTCGAACACCGGGGAGCTGTTTTTT
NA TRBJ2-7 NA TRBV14 CASSRARDPFLGEQYF TGTGCCAGCAGCCGCGCACGGGACCCCTTTTTGGGTGAGCAGTACTTC
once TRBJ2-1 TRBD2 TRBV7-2 CASSLGGSLSEQFF TGTGCCAGCAGCTTAGGCGGGAGTTTAAGTGAGCAGTTCTTC
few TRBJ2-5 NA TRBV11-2 CASSFSTQETQYF TGTGCCAGCAGCTTTTCCACCCAAGAGACCCAGTACTTC
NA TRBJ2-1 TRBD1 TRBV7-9 CASSSTGANEQFF TGTGCCAGCAGCTCGACAGGGGCCAATGAGCAGTTCTTC
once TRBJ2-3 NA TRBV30 CAWSAGDTTDTQYF TGTGCCTGGAGTGCAGGGGACACCACAGATACGCAGTATTTT
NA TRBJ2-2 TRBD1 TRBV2 CASTLDRGRAGELFF TGTGCCAGCACCCTGGACAGGGGGCGAGCCGGGGAGCTGTTTTTT
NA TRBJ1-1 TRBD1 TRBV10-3 CAIGTGLNTEAFF TGTGCCATCGGGACAGGGCTGAACACTGAAGCTTTCTTT
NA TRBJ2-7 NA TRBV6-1 CASSELGERPQGQYF TGTGCCAGCAGTGAACTGGGGGAAAGGCCCCAAGGGCAGTACTTC
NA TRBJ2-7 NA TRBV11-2 CASSSNSDSHYEQYF TGTGCCAGCAGCTCAAATAGCGACAGTCACTACGAGCAGTACTTC
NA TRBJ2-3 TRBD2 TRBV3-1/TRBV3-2 CASSEVPLAGSTDTQYF TGTGCCAGCAGTGAAGTCCCCCTAGCGGGGAGCACAGATACGCAGTATTTT
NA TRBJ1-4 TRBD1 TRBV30 CAWTGGREKLFF TGTGCCTGGACAGGGGGCAGGGAAAAACTGTTTTTT
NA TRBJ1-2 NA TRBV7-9 CASSPAGVGGYTF TGTGCCAGCAGCCCCGCCGGGGTAGGAGGCTACACCTTC
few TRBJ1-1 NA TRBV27 CASSLWAAMNTEAFF TGTGCCAGCAGTTTATGGGCAGCCATGAACACTGAAGCTTTCTTT
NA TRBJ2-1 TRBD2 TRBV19 CASSGGRGGFSEQFF TGTGCCAGTAGTGGAGGGCGGGGGGGCTTTTCTGAGCAGTTCTTC
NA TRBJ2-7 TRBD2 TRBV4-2 CASSQGGSGSQQAEQYF TGTGCCAGCAGCCAAGGGGGTAGCGGGAGCCAACAGGCCGAGCAGTACTTC
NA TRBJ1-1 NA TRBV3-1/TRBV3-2 CASSLPGTTEAFF TGTGCCAGCAGTCTCCCAGGGACCACTGAAGCTTTCTTT
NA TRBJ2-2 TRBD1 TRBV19 CASRAPGQGLGGELFF TGTGCCAGTAGGGCACCGGGACAGGGGTTGGGCGGGGAGCTGTTTTTT
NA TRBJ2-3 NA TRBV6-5 CASSYGKGRTDTQYF TGTGCCAGCAGTTACGGGAAGGGGCGCACAGATACGCAGTATTTT
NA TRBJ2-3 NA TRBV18 CASSPRDTDTQYF TGTGCCAGCTCACCACGGGACACAGATACGCAGTATTTT
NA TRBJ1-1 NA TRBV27 CASSLWVGNTEAFF TGTGCCAGCAGTTTATGGGTGGGGAACACTGAAGCTTTCTTT
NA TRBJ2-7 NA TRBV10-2 CASSELQGEQYF TGCGCCAGCAGTGAGTTACAGGGCGAGCAGTACTTC
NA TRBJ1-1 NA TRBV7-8 CASSLEWVEAFF TGTGCCAGCAGCTTAGAATGGGTAGAAGCTTTCTTT
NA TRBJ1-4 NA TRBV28 CASSRNEKLFF TGTGCCAGCAGCCGTAATGAAAAACTGTTTTTT
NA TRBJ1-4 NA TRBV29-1 CSVWKGTNEKLFF TGCAGCGTTTGGAAGGGAACTAATGAAAAACTGTTTTTT
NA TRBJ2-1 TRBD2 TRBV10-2 CASSVLAGASYNEQFF TGCGCCAGCAGTGTACTAGCGGGAGCTTCCTACAATGAGCAGTTCTTC
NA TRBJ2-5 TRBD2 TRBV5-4 CASSPGQRGTGETQYF TGTGCCAGCAGCCCGGGCCAGCGGGGAACCGGGGAGACCCAGTACTTC
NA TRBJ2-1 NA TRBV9 CASSVDPRPGDEQFF TGTGCCAGCAGCGTAGACCCTAGACCGGGGGATGAGCAGTTCTTC
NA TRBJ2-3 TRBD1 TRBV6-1 CASSEGQGADTQYF TGTGCCAGCAGTGAGGGACAGGGGGCAGATACGCAGTATTTT
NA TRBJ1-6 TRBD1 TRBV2 CASSPGQGANSPLHF TGTGCCAGCAGTCCCGGACAGGGGGCTAATTCACCCCTCCACTTT
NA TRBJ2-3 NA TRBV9 CASSVTGDVDTQYF TGTGCCAGCAGCGTTACGGGAGATGTAGATACGCAGTATTTT
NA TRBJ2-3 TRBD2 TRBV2 CASRKRRGEPGTDTQYF TGTGCCAGCAGGAAACGGCGGGGGGAGCCGGGCACAGATACGCAGTATTTT
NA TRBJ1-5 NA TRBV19 CASSQREGGQPQHF TGTGCCAGTAGCCAGCGGGAAGGGGGTCAGCCCCAGCATTTT
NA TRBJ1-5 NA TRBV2 CASSVGAPGNQPQHF TGTGCCAGCAGTGTAGGGGCGCCGGGCAATCAGCCCCAGCATTTT
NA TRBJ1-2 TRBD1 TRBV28 CASLTPTGGSFGYTF TGTGCCAGCTTAACCCCGACAGGGGGATCTTTTGGCTACACCTTC
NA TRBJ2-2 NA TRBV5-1 CASSLRRGGELFF TGCGCCAGCAGCTTGAGGCGCGGAGGGGAGCTGTTTTTT
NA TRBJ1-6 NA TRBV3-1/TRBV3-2 CASSSSRRSPLHF TGTGCCAGCAGCTCGAGCCGTCGATCACCCCTCCACTTT
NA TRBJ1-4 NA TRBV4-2 CASSQERSGVGNEKLFF TGTGCCAGCAGCCAAGAGAGGAGCGGGGTCGGTAATGAAAAACTGTTTTTT
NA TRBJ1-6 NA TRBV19 CASRQLDNSPLHF TGTGCCAGCCGACAGTTAGATAATTCACCCCTCCACTTT
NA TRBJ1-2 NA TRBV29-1 CSVGETYGYTF TGCAGCGTTGGGGAAACCTATGGCTACACCTTC
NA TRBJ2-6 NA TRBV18 CASSPGQSGANVLTF TGTGCCAGCTCACCAGGACAGTCTGGGGCCAACGTCCTGACTTTC